These 19 T cell receptor beta chains were all obtained from the same sample, sequenced in a study of blood T cells in healthy people across ages. The authors ran a second PCR of 7 to 11 cycles using a sample-barcoded 5' primer and a J-beta primer mix. Each CDR3 protein is one row after TCRdb ran MiXCR on the 5' RACE reads. The table has roughly 900,000 distinct CDR3 sequences, around 48% seen once; the top ten hold around an eighth. Material for sequencing was blood. The source of these receptors is a man aged 25-40 years in good health.

This chain uses TRBV7-9 with TRBJ2-5; D remains unclear. Trimming left V 0 bases short and J 0 bases short, with 8 bases between. This CDR3 has 15 residues. CDR1 is SEHNR, CDR2 FQNEAQ, per germline (reference sequence). This CDR3 is CASSLAAAYQETQYF. The CDR3 nucleotides read TGTGCCAGCAGCTTAGCGGCGGCGTACCAAGAGACCCAGTACTTC.

The gene calls are TRBV9 and TRBJ2-3, with 9 bases aligning to TRBD2. V shed 0 bases, J shed 4 bases, and the junction held 12 bases outside the gene matches. CDR1 is SGDLS, CDR2 YYNGEE, per germline. The CDR3 covers 18 residues. For the CDR3, the DNA is TGTGCCAGCAGCGTAGATACCCGACTAGCGGAGGACTCAGATACGCAGTATTTT. Protein product: CASSVDTRLAEDSDTQYF.

The chain couples TRBV25-1 to TRBJ1-1, with D possibly being TRBD1 (5 bases). CDR1 is MGHDK, CDR2 SYGVNS, per germline. The CDR3 spans 13 residues. The germline V and J ends were trimmed by 1 base and 5 bases, with 8 bases remaining between them. The CDR3 here is CASSESGATEAFF. CDR3 DNA: TGTGCCAGCAGTGAATCCGGGGCAACTGAAGCTTTCTTT.

The sample holds many counts of this clonotype. The rearrangement links TRBV5-4 to TRBJ2-7; 8 bases fit TRBD2. Trimming removed 4 bases from V and 6 bases from J; junction bases left unmatched: 6. Germline V gene sequence: CDR1 SGHNT, CDR2 YYREEE (reference sequence). The CDR3 runs 13 residues. The CDR3 DNA reads as TGTGCCAGCAGCGGAGGACTAGCTCTCGAGCAGTACTTC. As protein: CASSGGLALEQYF.

This clonotype was counted a single time. The chain combines TRBV25-1 with TRBJ1-6, with a weak D call TRBD1 (5 bases). V lost 0 bases, J lost 10 bases, and 13 bases lay in between. The CDR3 consists of 15 residues. CDR1 is MGHDK and CDR2 is SYGVNS in the germline V gene. The CDR3 reads CASSEYTAGYSPLHF. The CDR3 DNA sequence: TGTGCCAGCAGTGAATATACGGCAGGGTACTCACCCCTCCACTTT.

This clonotype appeared a single time. V and J are TRBV20-1 and TRBJ1-1; D call uncertain. V was clipped by 0 bases and J by 0 bases, with 8 bases between them. Germline-derived CDR1 and CDR2 are DFQATT and SNEGSKA (reference sequence). The CDR3 spans 14 residues. CDR3 nucleotide sequence: TGCAGTGCTAGAGACGGGTCCATGAACACTGAAGCTTTCTTT. Translating gives CSARDGSMNTEAFF.

The chain is built from TRBV28 and TRBJ2-1; a possible D gene is TRBD2 (5 bases). The DNA end is a closer match to TRBJ2-7, so the J assignment may be wrong. The V gene's germline CDR1 is MDHEN and CDR2 SYDVKM. This CDR3 comprises 15 residues. The CDR3 spells CASSLLGVSYNEQYF. DNA of the CDR3: TGTGCCAGCAGTTTATTGGGAGTCTCCTACAATGAGCAGTACTTC.

The V and J genes are TRBV28 and TRBJ2-7; D is perhaps TRBD2 (7 bases). The CDR3 is 14 amino acids. The V end lost 7 bases, the J end lost 4 bases, and 17 bases lay between the germline ends. CDR1 MDHEN and CDR2 SYDVKM come from the germline V gene. Here the CDR3 reads CASKGGGAGYEQYF. The CDR3 region has the DNA TGTGCCAGCAAAGGGGGAGGGGCTGGGTACGAGCAGTACTTC. The variable domain in full, with the rest retrieved from reference TRBV28 and TRBJ2-7, is DVKVTQSSRYLVKRTGEKVFLECVQDMDHENMFWYRQDPGLGLRLIYFSYDVKMKEKGDIPEGYSVSREKKERFSLILESASTNQTSMYLCASKGGGAGYEQYFGPGTRLTVT.

The chain employs TRBV5-1 and TRBJ1-1; 11 nucleotides align to TRBD1. Germline values: CDR1 SGHRS, CDR2 YFSETQ. CDR3 length: 16 amino acids. Unmatched junction bases numbered 9, after V lost 5 bases and J lost 3 bases. CDR3 residues: CASSQRTGGAHTEAFF. In nucleotides, the CDR3 is TGCGCCAGCAGTCAAAGGACAGGGGGCGCCCACACTGAAGCTTTCTTT.

The rearrangement links TRBV4-1 to TRBJ2-5; 7 bases map to TRBD2. CDR3 size: 15 residues. With 1 base clipped from V and 11 bases from J, the junction kept 13 bases outside the gene matches. The V gene's germline CDR1 is MGHRA and CDR2 YSYEKL. The CDR3, as DNA: TGCGCCAGCAGCCAAGGGACTAGGGACTACAATGAGCAGTACTTC. This codes for CASSQGTRDYNEQYF.

This rearrangement joins TRBV20-1 to TRBJ2-1; 10 bases are shared with TRBD2. TRBJ2-7 matches the DNA end more closely, so the J call is doubtful. The length of the CDR3 is 15 residues. Germline V gene data show CDR1 as DFQATT and CDR2 as SNEGSKA (reference sequence). In DNA, the CDR3 is TGCAGTGCTAGGTCTAGCGGGAGAGTCTACAATGAGCAGTACTTC. Amino acids: CSARSSGRVYNEQYF.

The genes are TRBV6-1 and TRBJ2-1, with 9 positions matching TRBD1. The CDR3 is made up of 15 amino acids. In germline, CDR1 is MNHNS, CDR2 SASEGT. The V and J ends lost 9 bases and 9 bases, in that order; junction bases with no gene match: 15. CDR3 in DNA: TGTGCCAGTTTCGTAGACGGGACAGGGCGCGGTGAGCAGTTCTTC. Its translation: CASFVDGTGRGEQFF.

The V gene is TRBV4-2, the J gene TRBJ2-1, with D possibly being TRBD1 (6 bases). V was pared by 4 bases and J by 3 bases, with 19 bases between. The germline CDR1 and CDR2 sequences are LGHNA and YNFKEQ. The CDR3 spans 17 residues. In nucleotides, the CDR3 is TGTGCCAGCAGCCCCCGGGCTAGCAGGGGATACTACAATGAGCAGTTCTTC. Translated: CASSPRASRGYYNEQFF.

The chain is built from TRBV10-3 and TRBJ1-5; no reliable D call. Looked up from germline, CDR1 is ENHRY and CDR2 is SYGVKD. The CDR3 totals 16 residues. Trimming removed 6 bases at V and 2 bases at J, with 17 bases between. The CDR3 DNA reads TGTGCCATCAGCGCGGGAGAAGGGCGAGGCAATCAGCCCCAGCATTTT. It specifies CAISAGEGRGNQPQHF.

Details on this clonotype: An end of the junction differs from the germline gene, which may be a read error. The chain carries TRBV12-3 or TRBV12-4 and TRBJ1-1, with D unresolved. The length of the CDR3 is 14 residues. CDR3 amino acids: CTSSLGRQNTEAFF. For the CDR3, the DNA is TGTACCAGCAGTTTAGGGCGGCAGAACACTGAAGCTTTCTTT.

The V and J genes are TRBV29-1 and TRBJ2-5; D possibly uses TRBD1 or TRBD2 (5 bases each). Looked up from germline, CDR1 is SQVTM and CDR2 is ANQGSEA. The CDR3 spans 12 residues. V gave up 2 bases and J gave up 5 bases, with 9 bases separating them. This chain's CDR3 is CSVETWGETQYF. CDR3 bases: TGCAGCGTTGAAACCTGGGGGGAGACCCAGTACTTC.

In this sample, this clonotype turned up a few times. The CDR3 DNA is TGTGCCATCAGTGACGCCCGGGATGGCTACACCTTC. Translation gives CAISDARDGYTF. The V call is TRBV10-3, the J call TRBJ1-2; D remains ambiguous. Trimming removed 3 bases from V and 6 bases from J, with 8 bases in between. The CDR3 covers 12 residues. The germline gives CDR1 ENHRY, CDR2 SYGVKD.

The chain joins TRBV29-1 to TRBJ2-1; D not resolved. The germline V gene has CDR1 SQVTM and CDR2 ANQGSEA. Trimming removed 0 bases from V and 9 bases from J, with 12 bases in between. The CDR3 is 13 residues long. The CDR3 here is CSVEEGGVAEQFF. In DNA, the CDR3 is TGCAGCGTTGAAGAGGGTGGGGTGGCTGAGCAGTTCTTC.

The chain recombines TRBV4-1 with TRBJ1-6; D ambiguous. The CDR3 loop spans 15 amino acids. Germline values: CDR1 MGHRA, CDR2 YSYEKL. V lost 4 bases and J lost 8, with 15 bases in between. The CDR3 DNA reads TGCGCCAGCAGCCCTACCGGGGTAACTGATTCACCCCTCCACTTT. It translates to CASSPTGVTDSPLHF.